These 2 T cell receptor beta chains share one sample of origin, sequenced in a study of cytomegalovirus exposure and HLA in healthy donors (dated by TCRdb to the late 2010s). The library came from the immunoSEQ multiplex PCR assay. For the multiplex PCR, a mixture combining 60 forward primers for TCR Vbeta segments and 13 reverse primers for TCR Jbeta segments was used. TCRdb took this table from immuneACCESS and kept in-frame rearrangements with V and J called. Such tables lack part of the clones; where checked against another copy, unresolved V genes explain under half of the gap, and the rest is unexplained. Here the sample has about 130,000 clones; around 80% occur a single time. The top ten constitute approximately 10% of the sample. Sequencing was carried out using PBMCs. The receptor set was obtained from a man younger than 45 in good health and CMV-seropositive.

The CDR3 sequence: CASSVSSRAVYGYTF. In DNA form, the CDR3 reads TGTGCCAGCAGCGTTTCAAGCAGGGCCGTCTATGGCTACACCTTC. The gene calls are TRBV9 and TRBJ1-2, with TRBD1 as a possible D gene (5 bases). The CDR3 length is 15 residues. Trimming removed 2 bases from V and 4 bases from J, with 15 bases in between. Germline V gives CDR1 SGDLS, CDR2 YYNGEE.

Written as DNA, the CDR3 is TGTGCCAGCAGCGCAACATCAGGCTTATACGAGCAGTACTTC. It codes for CASSATSGLYEQYF. V and J are TRBV9 and TRBJ2-7; D not certain. V was shortened by 3 bases and J by 4 bases, with 14 bases between the two germline ends. The CDR3 contains 14 residues. The germline CDR1 and CDR2 sequences are SGDLS and YYNGEE.